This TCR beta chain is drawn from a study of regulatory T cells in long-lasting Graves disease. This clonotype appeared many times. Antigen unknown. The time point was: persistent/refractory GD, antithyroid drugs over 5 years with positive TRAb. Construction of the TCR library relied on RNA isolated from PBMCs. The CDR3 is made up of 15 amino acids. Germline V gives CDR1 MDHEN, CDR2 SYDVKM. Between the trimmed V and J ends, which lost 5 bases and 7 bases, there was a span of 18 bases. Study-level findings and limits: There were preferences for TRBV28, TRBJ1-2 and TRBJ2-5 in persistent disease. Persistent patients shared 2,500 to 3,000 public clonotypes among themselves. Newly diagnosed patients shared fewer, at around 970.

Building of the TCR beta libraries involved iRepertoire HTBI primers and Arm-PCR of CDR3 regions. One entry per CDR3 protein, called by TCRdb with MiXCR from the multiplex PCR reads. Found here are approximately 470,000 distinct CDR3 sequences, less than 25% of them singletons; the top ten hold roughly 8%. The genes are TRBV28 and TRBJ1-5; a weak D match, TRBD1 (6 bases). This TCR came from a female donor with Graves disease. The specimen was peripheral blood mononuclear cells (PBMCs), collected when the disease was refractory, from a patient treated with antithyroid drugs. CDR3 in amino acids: CASSPWGGIGQPQHF. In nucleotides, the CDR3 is TGTGCCAGCAGTCCATGGGGGGGCATAGGGCAGCCCCAGCATTTT.